This T cell receptor (beta chain) was sequenced for a study of blood T cell repertoires in COVID-19. In the study overall: Donors in the United States, Italy and Spain gave samples during acute or convalescent COVID-19. From T cells, B-cell-depleted T cells, or PBMCs came the material, which was cDNA or gDNA.

V trimming: 5 bases; J trimming: 3 bases; junction bases outside the gene matches: 9. The CDR3 is made up of 17 amino acids. The germline V gene has CDR1 LNHDA and CDR2 SQIVND (reference sequence). Under the authors' procedure: Amplified reference gene primers provided the basis for estimating nucleated cell counts. Sequenced by immunoSEQ multiplex PCR; TCRdb stores in-frame clones only, minus some. That table gives V, J and clone size, and the DNA gave D and trimming. The sample records some 37,000 clones, 81% being singletons. Sequencing was done on a sample of peripheral blood. The chain couples TRBV19 to TRBJ2-1; 11 bases fit TRBD2. The clonotype was recovered from an elderly man with active or convalescent COVID-19. The CDR3 DNA is TGTGCCAGTAGTTTAGCGGGGGGGCGCCGGAGCTACAATGAGCAGTTCTTC. This encodes CASSLAGGRRSYNEQFF.